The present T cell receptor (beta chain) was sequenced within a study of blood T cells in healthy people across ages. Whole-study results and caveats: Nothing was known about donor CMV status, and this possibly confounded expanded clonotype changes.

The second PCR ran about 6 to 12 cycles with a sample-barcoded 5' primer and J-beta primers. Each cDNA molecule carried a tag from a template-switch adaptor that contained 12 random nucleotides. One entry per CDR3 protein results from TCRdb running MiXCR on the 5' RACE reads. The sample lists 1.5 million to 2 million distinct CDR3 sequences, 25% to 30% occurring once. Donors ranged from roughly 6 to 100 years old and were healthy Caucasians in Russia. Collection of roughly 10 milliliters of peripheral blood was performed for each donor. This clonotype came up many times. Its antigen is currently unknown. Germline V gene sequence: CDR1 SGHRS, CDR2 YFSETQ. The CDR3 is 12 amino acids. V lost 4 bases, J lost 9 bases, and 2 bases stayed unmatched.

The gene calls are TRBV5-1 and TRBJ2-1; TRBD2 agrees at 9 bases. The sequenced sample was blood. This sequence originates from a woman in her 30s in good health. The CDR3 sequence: CASSPTSGEQFF. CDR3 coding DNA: TGCGCCAGCAGCCCGACTAGCGGTGAGCAGTTCTTC.